The 30 T cell receptor beta chains listed next were all sequenced from one sample in a study of CD8 T cells in ankylosing spondylitis. One entry per CDR3 protein results from TCRdb running MiXCR on the 5' RACE reads. Among 200,000 to 300,000 distinct CDR3 sequences listed, roughly a tenth were seen once. Sequencing used blood, either unsorted or a sorted T cell fraction (not recorded which). Every receptor here comes from a male donor with ankylosing spondylitis or in good health (not recorded which).

This clonotype was counted only a few times. The chain has TRBV4-2 and TRBJ2-5; D may be TRBD2 (7 bases). V shed 3 bases and J shed 5 bases, with 13 bases lying between them. The V gene's germline CDR1 is LGHNA and CDR2 YNFKEQ. This CDR3 is 14 amino acids long. The CDR3: CASSHRGGAETQYF. The CDR3 DNA follows: TGTGCCAGCAGCCATCGCGGGGGCGCGGAGACCCAGTACTTC.

This clonotype was seen repeatedly, ten times or more. The chain employs TRBV3-1 and TRBJ1-2, with TRBD1 identical over 9 bases. V lost 6 bases, J lost 5 bases, and 10 bases stayed unmatched. The length of the CDR3 is 15 residues. Germline CDR1 LGHDT, CDR2 YNNKEL (reference sequence). DNA of the CDR3: TGTGCCAGCAGACGGGCGGGACAGGGACTTTATGGCTACACCTTC. Translated, it gives CASRRAGQGLYGYTF. The full variable domain, its missing parts supplied by reference TRBV3-1 and TRBJ1-2, is DTAVSQTPKYLVTQMGNDKSIKCEQNLGHDTMYWYKQDSKKFLKIMFSYNNKELIINETVPNRFSPKSPDKAHLNLHINSLELGDSAVYFCASRRAGQGLYGYTFGSGTRLTVV.

This clonotype was counted between two and nine times. The CDR3 coding sequence is TGTGCCATCAGTCCCCTAAGCGGGACCCAGTACTTC. Its translation: CAISPLSGTQYF. The chain recombines TRBV10-3 with TRBJ2-5; the D gene is possibly TRBD2 (5 bases). With 5 bases removed from V and 7 bases from J, the gap between germline ends came to 11 bases. This CDR3 contains 12 residues. Per the germline V gene, CDR1 is ENHRY and CDR2 is SYGVKD.

This clonotype has ten or more counts. This chain uses TRBV20-1 with TRBJ2-5; no firm D call. This CDR3 is built from 11 residues. Germline values: CDR1 DFQATT, CDR2 SNEGSKA (reference sequence). The V gene lost 4 bases and the J gene lost 2 bases, with 5 bases spanning the gap. CDR3 DNA: TGCAGTGCTAACCGGCAAGAGACCCAGTACTTC. Translated: CSANRQETQYF.

V gene TRBV12-3 or TRBV12-4 combines with J gene TRBJ1-3; 9 bases fit TRBD1. The V gene end was trimmed by 6 bases and the J gene end by 4 bases; junction bases not matched to a gene: 4. This CDR3 contains 14 residues. The CDR3 region has the DNA TGTGCCAGCAGACGGACAGGGGACGGAAACACCATATATTTT. Translation: CASRRTGDGNTIYF.

The table lists this clonotype with many counts. V and J are TRBV6-1 and TRBJ2-2; 7 bases align to TRBD2. V lost 7 bases and J lost 7; bases outside the gene matches: 6. The germline V gene encodes CDR1 MNHNS and CDR2 SASEGT. The length of the CDR3 is 13 residues. CDR3: CASMRENHGELFF. The CDR3 bases are TGTGCCAGCATGCGGGAGAACCACGGGGAGCTGTTTTTT.

This clonotype was detected many times. This sequence joins TRBV29-1 and TRBJ1-1; 7 positions match TRBD1. This CDR3 comprises 13 residues. Germline values: CDR1 SQVTM, CDR2 ANQGSEA. V shed 7 bases, J shed 1 base, and the junction held 6 bases outside the gene matches. CDR3 residues: CSAAGTANTEAFF. In DNA form, the CDR3 reads TGCAGCGCCGCCGGGACAGCGAACACTGAAGCTTTCTTT.

This clonotype was recorded at least ten times. This sequence joins TRBV10-3 and TRBJ2-1; 8 bases agree with TRBD2. Looked up from germline, CDR1 is ENHRY and CDR2 is SYGVKD. This CDR3 is 16 amino acids long. The V segment lost 0 bases and the J segment 5 bases; nucleotides outside the gene matches: 6. The CDR3 DNA reads TGTGCCATCAGTGAGTCGAAGCGGGGGCGCGACAATGAGCAGTTCTTC. Encoded protein: CAISESKRGRDNEQFF.

The chain joins TRBV12-3 or TRBV12-4 to TRBJ1-2, with D unresolved. Trimming took off 4 bases at V and 8 bases at J, with 17 bases between the two ends. The CDR3 covers 14 residues. The CDR3 DNA reads as TGTGCCAGCAGTTCCCGGGCTTTCCCTAGGGGCTACACCTTC. Encoded protein: CASSSRAFPRGYTF.

This clonotype turned up a few times. The V call is TRBV7-2, the J call TRBJ1-1, with a tentative D call TRBD1 (6 bases). Germline V CDR1 and CDR2: SGHTA, FQGNSA. The CDR3 is 15 amino acids. With 6 bases removed from V and 4 bases from J, the gap between germline ends came to 18 bases. The CDR3 DNA is TGTGCCAGCAGATCCCAAGGGACATTGGTCACTGAAGCTTTCTTT. This codes for CASRSQGTLVTEAFF.

This clonotype has a count of ten or more. The genes are TRBV12-3 or TRBV12-4 and TRBJ1-2; 10 nucleotides line up with TRBD1. Trimming took 6 bases from V and 5 from J; bases not matched to a gene: 3. This CDR3 comprises 13 residues. The CDR3 nucleotides are TGTGCCAGCAGAGGGACAGGGGTTTATGGCTACACCTTC. This codes for CASRGTGVYGYTF.

This clonotype occurred many times. V gene TRBV12-3 or TRBV12-4 combines with J gene TRBJ1-4; TRBD1 is a possible D gene (5 bases). The CDR3 runs 13 residues. V lost 1 base and J 7 bases, leaving 7 bases between the germline ends. This CDR3 is CASSLGTIEKLFF. The DNA of the CDR3 is TGTGCCAGCAGTTTAGGGACAATTGAAAAACTGTTTTTT.

Details on this clonotype: A much more abundant neighbour one base away suggests this may be a read error. The chain joins TRBV29-1 to TRBJ1-4, with 7 bases aligning to TRBD1. The CDR3 is made up of 11 amino acids. Germline trimming cut 6 bases from V and 8 bases from J; bases unmatched to any gene: 3. The germline CDR1 and CDR2 sequences are SQVTM and ANQGSEA. CDR3 sequence: CSVTGEEKLFF. In DNA form, the CDR3 reads TGCAGCGTCACAGGGGAGGAAAAACTGTTTTTT.

This clonotype showed up many times. This chain uses TRBV5-1 with TRBJ2-5; D gene uncertain. Trimming cost V 2 bases and J 2 bases, with 7 bases left between them. Germline V gene data show CDR1 as SGHRS and CDR2 as YFSETQ. The CDR3 has 13 amino acids. The CDR3 DNA follows: TGCGCCAGCAGCTTTAACGGTCAAGAGACCCAGTACTTC. This sequence encodes CASSFNGQETQYF.

The sample holds many counts of this clonotype. The chain couples TRBV10-3 to TRBJ2-2; 12 nucleotides match TRBD2. Looked up from germline, CDR1 is ENHRY and CDR2 is SYGVKD. V was clipped by 7 bases and J by 0 bases; unmatched bases: 9. The CDR3 has 18 residues. CDR3: CAINRLGLAGTNTGELFF. The CDR3 nucleotides read TGTGCCATCAACCGCCTTGGACTAGCGGGGACGAACACCGGGGAGCTGTTTTTT.

The chain recombines TRBV10-3 with TRBJ1-5; no clear D. Per the germline V gene, CDR1 is ENHRY and CDR2 is SYGVKD. The CDR3 is 12 residues long. Trimming removed 2 bases from V and 5 bases from J, with 4 bases in between. CDR3 amino acids: CAISEGYQPQHF. For the CDR3, the DNA is TGTGCCATCAGTGAGGGGTATCAGCCCCAGCATTTT.

Regarding this clonotype: A much larger clone lies a single base off, so this may be a read error. The chain has TRBV30 and TRBJ2-5; 10 nucleotides match TRBD1. The CDR3 has 12 amino acids. The germline V gene encodes CDR1 GTSNPN and CDR2 SVGIG (reference sequence). The CDR3 bases are TGTACCTGGACAGGGGGTGTGGAGACCCAGTACTTC. Amino acid sequence: CTWTGGVETQYF.

The gene calls are TRBV5-1 and TRBJ2-3, with TRBD2 matching over 9 bases. The CDR3 consists of 18 residues. Trimming cost V 6 bases and J 5 bases; bases outside gene matches: 19. Germline CDR1 is SGHRS and CDR2 is YFSETQ. The CDR3 protein is CASNFNPNSGGSKDTQYF. Written as DNA, the CDR3 is TGCGCCAGCAACTTTAATCCTAATAGCGGGGGTAGTAAAGATACGCAGTATTTT.

This clonotype occurred many times. This chain joins TRBV9 and TRBJ1-1; 7 nucleotides agree with TRBD1. The CDR3 runs to 14 residues. V lost 3 bases, J lost 2 bases, and 4 bases stayed unmatched. The germline V gene encodes CDR1 SGDLS and CDR2 YYNGEE. CDR3 sequence reads: CASSGGTENTEAFF. The CDR3 DNA sequence: TGTGCCAGCAGCGGCGGGACAGAAAACACTGAAGCTTTCTTT. The full variable domain, in which reference TRBV9 and TRBJ1-1 provide the parts outside the CDR3, is DSGVTQTPKHLITATGQRVTLRCSPRSGDLSVYWYQQSLDQGLQFLIQYYNGEERAKGNILERFSAQQFPDLHSELNLSSLELGDSALYFCASSGGTENTEAFFGQGTRLTVV.

This clonotype was counted ten times or more. The chain couples TRBV4-1 to TRBJ2-3; D may be TRBD2 (6 bases). The CDR3 has 15 amino acids. The V gene lost 7 bases and the J gene lost 0 bases, with 14 bases spanning the gap. The germline CDR1 and CDR2 sequences are MGHRA and YSYEKL. CDR3 nucleotides: TGCGCCAGCACTCTCATCGGGACTAGCACAGATACGCAGTATTTT. It is translated as CASTLIGTSTDTQYF.

The chain joins TRBV29-1 to TRBJ1-1, with unresolved D. Germline-derived CDR1 and CDR2 are SQVTM and ANQGSEA. The CDR3 consists of 13 residues. Between the trimmed V and J ends, which lost 4 bases and 5 bases, there was a span of 14 bases. The CDR3 sequence is CSVVRDVGTEAFF. For the CDR3, the DNA is TGCAGCGTTGTCCGGGATGTGGGGACTGAAGCTTTCTTT.

This clonotype was detected ten times or more. The DNA of the CDR3 is TGCAGTGCTGAGCCTAGGACCTCTGGAAACACCATATATTTT. Protein sequence: CSAEPRTSGNTIYF. This chain connects TRBV20-1 to TRBJ1-3; D gene uncertain. V was trimmed by 5 bases and J by 0 bases, leaving 11 bases between them. Germline loops: CDR1 DFQATT, CDR2 SNEGSKA (reference sequence). CDR3 length: 14 amino acids.

About this clonotype itself: A much larger clone lies one base from this, so it may be a read error. The J gene is TRBJ2-7, the V gene TRBV29-1; D perhaps matches TRBD1 (5 bases). Germline values: CDR1 SQVTM, CDR2 ANQGSEA. CDR3 size: 11 residues. V was cut by 7 bases and J by 9 bases, with 16 bases left in between. CDR3 sequence reads: CSAHQGFGQYF. The CDR3 nucleotides read TGCAGCGCACACCAGGGCTTCGGGCAGTACTTC.

In its sample, this clonotype was seen many times. V gene TRBV2 combines with J gene TRBJ2-1; D uncertain. The CDR3 loop spans 17 amino acids. The germline CDR1 and CDR2 sequences are SNHLY and FYNNEI. The V gene lost 6 bases and the J gene lost 2 bases, with 20 bases spanning the gap. The CDR3 is CASSASRVYWAYNEQFF. CDR3 sequence (DNA): TGTGCCAGCAGCGCATCCCGGGTCTATTGGGCCTACAATGAGCAGTTCTTC.

The table lists this clonotype with many counts. The chain carries TRBV3-1 and TRBJ1-6; 9 nucleotides align to TRBD1. CDR1 and CDR2 (germline): LGHDT, YNNKEL (reference sequence). V gave up 6 bases and J gave up 6 bases; unmatched junction bases: 3. This CDR3 is built from 14 residues. The CDR3 is CASRTGQGNSPLHF. DNA of the CDR3: TGTGCCAGCAGAACGGGACAGGGTAATTCACCCCTCCACTTT.

This clonotype occurred a few times. The gene calls are TRBV5-5 and TRBJ2-5; TRBD2 aligns across 8 bases. The germline gives CDR1 SGHKS, CDR2 YYEKEE (reference sequence). Germline trimming cut 0 bases from V and 2 bases from J; bases unmatched to any gene: 6. This CDR3 contains 16 residues. This CDR3 is CASSLGASGPQETQYF. The CDR3 nucleotides read TGTGCCAGCAGCTTGGGCGCTAGCGGGCCACAAGAGACCCAGTACTTC. The entire variable domain, with the rest obtained from reference TRBV5-5 and TRBJ2-5, is as follows: DAGVTQSPTHLIKTRGQQVTLRCSPISGHKSVSWYQQVLGQGPQFIFQYYEKEERGRGNFPDRFSARQFPNYSSELNVNALLLGDSALYLCASSLGASGPQETQYFGPGTRLLVL.

This chain links TRBV4-2 with TRBJ2-2; D gene unclear. Trimming took 4 bases from V and 7 from J, leaving 10 bases between them. The CDR3 contains 13 residues. Germline loops: CDR1 LGHNA, CDR2 YNFKEQ. This CDR3 is CASSPGHLGELFF. CDR3 DNA sequence: TGTGCCAGCAGCCCCGGGCACCTCGGGGAGCTGTTTTTT.

The sample holds many counts of this clonotype. The gene calls are TRBV2 and TRBJ1-6; 8 bases map to TRBD1. Looked up from germline, CDR1 is SNHLY and CDR2 is FYNNEI. CDR3 size: 17 residues. Trimming removed 4 bases from V and 0 bases from J; junction bases left unmatched: 5. The CDR3 protein is CASSVDRGSSYNSPLHF. As DNA, the CDR3 is TGTGCCAGCAGTGTCGACAGGGGTAGCTCCTATAATTCACCCCTCCACTTT.

This clonotype was seen at least ten times. The V and J genes are TRBV29-1 and TRBJ1-1; D is possibly TRBD1 (5 bases). Germline V gene sequence: CDR1 SQVTM, CDR2 ANQGSEA. The CDR3 sequence is 13 residues long. This chain's CDR3 is CSIPGRWNTEAFF. The CDR3, as DNA: TGCAGTATTCCGGGACGGTGGAACACTGAAGCTTTCTTT.

The chain couples TRBV15 to TRBJ1-5; 7 bases match TRBD1. V shed 3 bases and J 5 bases; nucleotides not matched to a gene: 7. Germline V gene data show CDR1 as LNHNV and CDR2 as YYDKDF (reference sequence). The CDR3 has 15 amino acids. The CDR3 sequence: CATSSRQGSYQPQHF. The CDR3 region has the DNA TGTGCCACCAGCAGCCGACAGGGATCTTATCAGCCCCAGCATTTT.